The 25 T cell receptor beta chains below were found in one sample sequenced in a study of blood T cell repertoires in COVID-19 (dated by TCRdb to about 2020). The method behind the library was the immunoSEQ multiplex PCR assay. Drawn from immuneACCESS, this table holds only the in-frame rearrangements with V and J called that TCRdb kept. Clones are partly lost; checked studies trace under half to an unresolved V gene and leave the rest unexplained. For this sample the table gives fewer than 120,000 clones, of which more than 70% were detected only once. Clones ranked in the top ten supply approximately 3.4% of the sample. The sample consisted of peripheral blood. These receptor sequences come from a woman aged 50 to 65 with acute or convalescent COVID-19.

J is TRBJ1-4 and V is TRBV6-5, with 10 bases fitting TRBD1. This CDR3 is 15 amino acids long. Looked up from germline, CDR1 is MNHEY and CDR2 is SVGAGI. V lost 6 bases, J lost 5 bases, and 6 bases stayed unmatched. The CDR3 here is CASRSPGQGNEKLFF. The CDR3 region has the DNA TGTGCCAGCAGATCACCGGGACAGGGGAATGAAAAACTGTTTTTT.

To note about this clone: This same CDR3 is encoded by further DNA sequences in the sample. This chain joins TRBV5-1 and TRBJ2-3, with 8 bases that match TRBD2. CDR3 length: 15 residues. The V gene's germline CDR1 is SGHRS and CDR2 YFSETQ. V shed 0 bases and J 5 bases; nucleotides not matched to a gene: 5. CDR3 in DNA: TGCGCCAGCAGCTTGGCGGCGGGAGGCCAAGATACGCAGTATTTT. Its translation is CASSLAAGGQDTQYF.

CDR3 residues: CASSDWGVANEKLFF. DNA for the CDR3: TGTGCCAGCAGTGACTGGGGGGTTGCAAATGAAAAACTGTTTTTT. The genes are TRBV25-1 and TRBJ1-4; maybe TRBD1 (5 bases). CDR1 and CDR2 (germline): MGHDK, SYGVNS. The V gene lost 3 bases and the J gene lost 5 bases, with 13 bases spanning the gap. The CDR3 contains 15 residues.

V usage is TRBV27 and J usage is TRBJ1-6, with TRBD1 identical over 7 bases. J lost 4 bases, V lost 5 bases, and 11 bases had no gene match. The CDR3 runs to 17 residues. CDR1 and CDR2 from the germline V gene are MNHEY and SMNVEV (reference sequence). CDR3: CASSRGQNPAYNSPLHF. Here the CDR3 DNA reads TGTGCCAGCAGTAGGGGACAGAACCCAGCTTATAATTCACCCCTCCACTTT.

V usage is TRBV19 and J usage is TRBJ2-1; no definite D call. Germline CDR1 is LNHDA and CDR2 is SQIVND (reference sequence). V lost 8 bases to trimming and J lost 5 bases, with 7 bases between them. This CDR3 has 11 amino acids. CDR3 sequence (DNA): TGTGCCAGTCACAAGAACAATGAGCAGTTCTTC. Translating it yields CASHKNNEQFF.

The rearrangement links TRBV11-2 to TRBJ2-1, with D possibly matching TRBD2 (6 bases). Trimming pared 6 bases from V and 0 bases from J, leaving 12 bases between. This CDR3 contains 15 residues. Germline loops: CDR1 SGHAT, CDR2 FQNNGV. The CDR3 loop reads CASRLSSDSYNEQFF. The CDR3 DNA follows: TGTGCCAGCAGGTTGTCTAGCGACTCCTACAATGAGCAGTTCTTC.

The genes are TRBV9 and TRBJ1-2, with 10 bases lining up with TRBD1. V gave up 4 bases and J gave up 7 bases; unmatched junction bases: 7. This CDR3 comprises 14 residues. Per germline, CDR1 SGDLS and CDR2 YYNGEE. DNA for the CDR3: TGTGCCAGCAGCACCCGACAGGGGGCCCTTGGCTACACCTTC. This encodes CASSTRQGALGYTF.

This clone appeared a single time. The chain uses TRBV20-1 and TRBJ1-5, with 7 bases aligning to TRBD1. CDR3 size: 14 residues. With V trimmed by 3 bases and J by 7 bases, 9 bases remained unmatched. CDR1 is DFQATT and CDR2 is SNEGSKA in the germline V gene (reference sequence). The CDR3: CSASTGQPGQPQHF. The CDR3, as DNA: TGCAGTGCTAGTACGGGACAGCCAGGGCAGCCCCAGCATTTT.

The chain employs TRBV6-1 and TRBJ2-1; possibly TRBD2 for D (5 bases). CDR3 length equals 14 residues. The germline V gene encodes CDR1 MNHNS and CDR2 SASEGT. V was shortened by 2 bases and J by 6 bases, with 11 bases between the two germline ends. CDR3 region: CASSERSGGNEQFF. CDR3 bases: TGTGCCAGCAGTGAAAGAAGCGGTGGCAATGAGCAGTTCTTC.

This chain joins TRBV5-1 and TRBJ2-1; TRBD2 aligns across 10 bases. Looked up from germline, CDR1 is SGHRS and CDR2 is YFSETQ. The ends lost 0 bases at V and 0 bases at J; junction bases unmatched: 0. The CDR3 has 16 residues. CDR3 in amino acids: CASSLVAGGSYNEQFF. CDR3 coding DNA: TGCGCCAGCAGCTTGGTAGCGGGAGGCTCCTACAATGAGCAGTTCTTC.

Only a few counts were recorded for this clone. This chain links TRBV2 with TRBJ2-7, with 8 positions matching TRBD1. The ends lost 2 bases at V and 8 bases at J; junction bases unmatched: 8. The germline gives CDR1 SNHLY, CDR2 FYNNEI. The CDR3 contains 14 residues. The CDR3 spells CASSESRSGGQQYF. The CDR3 region has the DNA TGTGCCAGCAGTGAATCTAGGTCAGGGGGCCAGCAGTACTTC.

V is TRBV3-1 (or the pseudogene TRBV3-2) and J is TRBJ2-7; no reliable D call. Trimming removed 0 bases from V and 1 base from J, with 10 bases in between. Germline-derived CDR1 and CDR2 are LGHDT and YNNKEL (reference sequence). The CDR3 extends over 15 amino acids. The DNA for the CDR3 is TGTGCCAGCAGCCAAGATGCTAGTGGATCCTACGAGCAGTACTTC. It specifies CASSQDASGSYEQYF.

The chain uses TRBV28 and TRBJ1-4; possible D gene TRBD1, 6 bases. Germline lookup yields CDR1 MDHEN and CDR2 SYDVKM. V lost 3 bases to trimming and J lost 7 bases, with 15 bases between them. This CDR3 is 15 amino acids long. The DNA of the CDR3 is TGTGCCAGCAGTTTGGGGGGGGCGCGTCGTGAAAAACTGTTTTTT. Translating gives CASSLGGARREKLFF.

The chain links TRBV3-1 (or the pseudogene TRBV3-2) to TRBJ1-1, with D maybe TRBD1 (5 bases). Per the germline V gene, CDR1 is LGHDT and CDR2 is YNNKEL (reference sequence). The germline V and J ends were trimmed by 4 bases and 1 base, with 10 bases remaining between them. This CDR3 spans 14 amino acids. The CDR3 sequence: CASSPMTANTEAFF. The CDR3 nucleotides are TGTGCCAGCAGCCCAATGACAGCGAACACTGAAGCTTTCTTT.

The V and J genes are TRBV6-1 and TRBJ2-7; 8 bases fit TRBD1. J was trimmed by 4 bases and V by 0 bases; bases with no gene match: 8. Germline loops: CDR1 MNHNS, CDR2 SASEGT. CDR3 size: 16 residues. The CDR3 loop is CASSEAGTGDWYEQYF. The CDR3 nucleotides are TGTGCCAGCAGTGAAGCGGGGACAGGAGATTGGTACGAGCAGTACTTC.

J is TRBJ2-2 and V is TRBV2, with D perhaps matching TRBD2 (6 bases). Deletions cut 4 bases from V and 0 bases from J, with 12 bases between. The CDR3 consists of 16 residues. Germline V gives CDR1 SNHLY, CDR2 FYNNEI. The CDR3 is CASSVRGLTNTGELFF. Written as DNA, the CDR3 is TGTGCCAGCAGTGTGCGGGGCCTCACGAACACCGGGGAGCTGTTTTTT.

The V call is TRBV24-1, the J call TRBJ2-1; D call uncertain. From germline, CDR1 is KGHDR and CDR2 SFDVKD. V dropped 4 bases and J dropped 10 bases, with 7 bases sitting between them. The CDR3 sequence is 11 residues long. For the CDR3, the DNA is TGTGCCACCAGTGAGGAGAGAGAGCAGTTCTTC. This translates into CATSEEREQFF.

The rearrangement links TRBV3-1 (or the pseudogene TRBV3-2) to TRBJ1-2; a possible D gene is TRBD1 (6 bases). The CDR3 is 14 amino acids. Per germline, CDR1 LGHDT and CDR2 YNNKEL (reference sequence). V lost 4 bases and J lost 4, with 13 bases in between. The CDR3 region has the DNA TGTGCCAGCAGCCGACAAGGGGGAGTCTATGGCTACACCTTC. This translates into CASSRQGGVYGYTF.

The chain recombines TRBV28 with TRBJ1-5; possibly TRBD1 for D (6 bases). This CDR3 has 14 residues. Germline V gives CDR1 MDHEN, CDR2 SYDVKM. The V end lost 7 bases, the J end lost 4 bases, and 14 bases lay between the germline ends. CDR3 nucleotides: TGTGCCAGCAAGCCCGAGAGGGGGAATCAGCCCCAGCATTTT. It is translated as CASKPERGNQPQHF.

This chain links TRBV9 with TRBJ2-1; 10 bases line up with TRBD1. V was clipped by 2 bases and J by 2 bases; unmatched bases: 4. The germline V gene encodes CDR1 SGDLS and CDR2 YYNGEE. The CDR3 contains 16 residues. In DNA form, the CDR3 reads TGTGCCAGCAGCGTTCCGGGACAGGGGACCTACAATGAGCAGTTCTTC. Protein product: CASSVPGQGTYNEQFF.

DNA of the CDR3: TGTGCCAGCAGCGGACAGGGGAGGAGTGAAAAACTGTTTTTT. The encoded protein is CASSGQGRSEKLFF. The gene calls are TRBV2 and TRBJ1-4; 9 bases are a match to TRBD1. The germline V gene has CDR1 SNHLY and CDR2 FYNNEI. The CDR3 spans 14 residues. V shed 6 bases, J shed 7 bases, and the junction held 6 bases outside the gene matches.

A single count supports this clone. V is TRBV3-1 (or the pseudogene TRBV3-2) and J is TRBJ2-1; 8 positions agree with TRBD2. In germline, CDR1 is LGHDT, CDR2 YNNKEL (reference sequence). Germline trimming cut 0 bases from V and 3 bases from J; bases unmatched to any gene: 10. This CDR3 region has 18 residues. CDR3 amino acids: CASSQERGRLAGYNEQFF. The CDR3 DNA follows: TGTGCCAGCAGCCAAGAGAGAGGTCGGCTAGCGGGCTACAATGAGCAGTTCTTC.

The chain is built from TRBV2 and TRBJ2-1; no clear D. V was shortened by 3 bases and J by 13 bases, with 13 bases between the two germline ends. Per germline, CDR1 SNHLY and CDR2 FYNNEI. The CDR3 sequence is 12 residues long. The CDR3 nucleotides are TGTGCCAGCAGTGATAATGTATGGAGCCAGTTCTTC. Translation: CASSDNVWSQFF.

V is TRBV7-6 and J is TRBJ2-7, with D possibly TRBD2 on 5 matching bases. The V and J ends lost 5 bases and 2 bases respectively, with 10 bases between them. The CDR3 consists of 13 residues. Per germline, CDR1 SGHVS and CDR2 FNYEAQ. The chain's CDR3 is CASSPLATYEQYF. The CDR3 bases are TGTGCCAGCAGCCCCCTAGCAACCTACGAGCAGTACTTC.

The gene calls are TRBV19 and TRBJ1-2, with D unclear. Germline values: CDR1 LNHDA, CDR2 SQIVND (reference sequence). V was pared by 1 base and J by 8 bases, with 5 bases between. This CDR3 is 11 amino acids long. The CDR3 sequence: CASSIGGGYTF. The DNA for the CDR3 is TGTGCCAGTAGTATAGGCGGGGGCTACACCTTC. Filled out from reference TRBV19 and TRBJ1-2, the complete variable domain reads DGGITQSPKYLFRKEGQNVTLSCEQNLNHDAMYWYRQDPGQGLRLIYYSQIVNDFQKGDIAEGYSVSREKKESFPLTVTSAQKNPTAFYLCASSIGGGYTFGSGTRLTVV.